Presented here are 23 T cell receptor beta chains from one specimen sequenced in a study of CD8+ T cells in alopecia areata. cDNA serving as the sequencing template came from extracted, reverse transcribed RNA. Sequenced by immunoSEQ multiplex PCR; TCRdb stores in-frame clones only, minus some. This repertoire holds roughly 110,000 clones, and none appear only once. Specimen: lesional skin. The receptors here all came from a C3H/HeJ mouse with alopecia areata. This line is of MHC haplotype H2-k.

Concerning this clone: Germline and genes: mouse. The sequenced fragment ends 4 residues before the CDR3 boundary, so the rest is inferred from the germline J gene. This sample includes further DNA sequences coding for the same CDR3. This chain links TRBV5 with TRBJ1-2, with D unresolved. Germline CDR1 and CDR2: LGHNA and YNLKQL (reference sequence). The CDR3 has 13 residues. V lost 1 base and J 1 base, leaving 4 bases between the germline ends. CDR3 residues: CASSQVQNSDYTF. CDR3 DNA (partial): TGTGCCAGCAGCCAAGTACAAAACTCC.

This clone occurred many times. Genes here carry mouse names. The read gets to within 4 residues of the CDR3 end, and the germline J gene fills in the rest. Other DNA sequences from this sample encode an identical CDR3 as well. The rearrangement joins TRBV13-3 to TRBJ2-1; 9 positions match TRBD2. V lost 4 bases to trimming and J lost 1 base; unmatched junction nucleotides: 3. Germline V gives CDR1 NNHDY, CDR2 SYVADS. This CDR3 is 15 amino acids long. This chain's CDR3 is CASSRLGANYAEQFF. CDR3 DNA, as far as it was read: TGTGCCAGCAGTCGACTGGGGGCCAACTATGCT.

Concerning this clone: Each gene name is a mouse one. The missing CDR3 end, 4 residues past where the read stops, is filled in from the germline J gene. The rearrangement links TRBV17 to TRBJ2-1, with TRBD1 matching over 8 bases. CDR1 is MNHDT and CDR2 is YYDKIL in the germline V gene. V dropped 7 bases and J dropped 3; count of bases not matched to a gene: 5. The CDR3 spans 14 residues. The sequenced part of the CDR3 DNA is TGTGCTAGCACCCTCAGGGGGCTCTATGCT. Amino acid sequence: CASTLRGLYA. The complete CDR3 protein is CASTLRGLYAEQFF.

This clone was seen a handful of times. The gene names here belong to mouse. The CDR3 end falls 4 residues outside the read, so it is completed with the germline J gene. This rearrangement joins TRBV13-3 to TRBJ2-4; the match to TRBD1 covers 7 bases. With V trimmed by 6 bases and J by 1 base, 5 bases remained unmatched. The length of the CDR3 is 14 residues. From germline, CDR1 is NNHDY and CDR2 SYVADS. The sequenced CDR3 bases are TGTGCCAGCAAGAGACAGGGCGGTCAAAAC. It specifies CASKRQGGQN. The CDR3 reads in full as CASKRQGGQNTLYF.

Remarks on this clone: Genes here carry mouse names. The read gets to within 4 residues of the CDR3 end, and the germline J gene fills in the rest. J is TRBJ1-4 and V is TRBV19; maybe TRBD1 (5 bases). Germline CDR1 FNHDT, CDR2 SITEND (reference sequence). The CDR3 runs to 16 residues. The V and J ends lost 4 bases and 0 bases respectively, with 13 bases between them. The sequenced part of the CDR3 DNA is TGTGCCAGCAGTCCCTTTGACAGATTTTCCAACGAA. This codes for CASSPFDRFSNE. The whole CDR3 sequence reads CASSPFDRFSNERLFF.

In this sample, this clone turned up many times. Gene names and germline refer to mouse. CDR3 amino acids: CASSAPTGKSSDYTF. The part of the CDR3 DNA that was read is TGTGCCAGCAGTGCCCCGACAGGGAAGAGTTCC. The chain recombines TRBV13-3 with TRBJ1-2; the match to TRBD1 covers 7 bases. The read finishes 4 residues shy of the CDR3 end, and the germline J gene is used to complete it. The V gene's germline CDR1 is NNHDY and CDR2 SYVADS. This CDR3 region has 15 residues.

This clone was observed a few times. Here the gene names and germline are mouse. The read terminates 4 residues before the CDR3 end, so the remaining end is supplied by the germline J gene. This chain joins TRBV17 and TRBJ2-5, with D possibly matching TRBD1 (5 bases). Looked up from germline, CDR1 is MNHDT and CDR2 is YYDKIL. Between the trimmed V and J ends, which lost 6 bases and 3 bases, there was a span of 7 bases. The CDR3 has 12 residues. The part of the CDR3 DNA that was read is TGTGCTAGCAGAGACAGTCAAGAC. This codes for CASRDSQD. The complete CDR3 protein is CASRDSQDTQYF.

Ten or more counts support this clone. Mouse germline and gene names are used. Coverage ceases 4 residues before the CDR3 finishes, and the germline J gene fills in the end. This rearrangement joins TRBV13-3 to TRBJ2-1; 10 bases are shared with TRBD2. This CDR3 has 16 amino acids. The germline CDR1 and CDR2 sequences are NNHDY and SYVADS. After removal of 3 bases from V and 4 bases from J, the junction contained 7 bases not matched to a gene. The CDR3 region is CASSGSDWGAYAEQFF. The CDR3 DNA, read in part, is TGTGCCAGCAGTGGTTCAGACTGGGGGGCGTATGCT.

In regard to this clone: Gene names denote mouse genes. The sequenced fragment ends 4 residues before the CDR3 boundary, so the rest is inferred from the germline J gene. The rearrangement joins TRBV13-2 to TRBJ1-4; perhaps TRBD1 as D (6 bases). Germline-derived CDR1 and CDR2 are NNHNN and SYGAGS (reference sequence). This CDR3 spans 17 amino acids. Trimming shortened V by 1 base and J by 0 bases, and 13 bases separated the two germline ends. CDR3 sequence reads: CASGDPGTTISNERLFF. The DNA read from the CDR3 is TGTGCCAGCGGTGATCCCGGGACAACAATTTCCAACGAA.

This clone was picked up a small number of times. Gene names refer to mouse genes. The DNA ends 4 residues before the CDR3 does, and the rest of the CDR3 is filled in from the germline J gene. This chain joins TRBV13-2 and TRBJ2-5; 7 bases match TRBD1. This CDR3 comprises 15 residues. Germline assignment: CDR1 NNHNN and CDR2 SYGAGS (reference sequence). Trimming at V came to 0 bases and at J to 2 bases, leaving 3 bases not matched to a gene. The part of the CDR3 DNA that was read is TGTGCCAGCGGTGATGCGGCAGGGGGCCAAGAC. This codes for CASGDAAGGQD. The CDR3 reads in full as CASGDAAGGQDTQYF.

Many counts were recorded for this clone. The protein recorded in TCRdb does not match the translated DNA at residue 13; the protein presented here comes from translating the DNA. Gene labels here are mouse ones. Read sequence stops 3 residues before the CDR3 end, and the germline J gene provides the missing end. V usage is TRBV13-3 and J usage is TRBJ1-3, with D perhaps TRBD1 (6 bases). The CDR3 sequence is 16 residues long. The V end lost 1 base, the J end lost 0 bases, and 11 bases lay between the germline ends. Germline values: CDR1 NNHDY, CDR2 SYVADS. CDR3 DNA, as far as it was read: TGTGCCAGCAGTGATCGGGGACAAATTTCTGGAAATACG. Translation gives CASSDRGQISGNT. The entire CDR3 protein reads CASSDRGQISGNTLYF.

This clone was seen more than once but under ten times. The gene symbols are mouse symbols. Incomplete CDR3 DNA: TGCACCTGCAGTGCAAAGTGGGCAGAA. Residues: CTCSAKWAE. The complete CDR3 sequence is CTCSAKWAETLYF. The genes are TRBV1 and TRBJ2-3; D is unclear. The read ends 4 residues early relative to the CDR3; the germline J gene fills the gap. Germline CDR1 is NSQYPW and CDR2 is LRSPGD (reference sequence). Between the trimmed V and J ends, which lost 2 bases and 3 bases, there was a span of 6 bases. This CDR3 is built from 13 residues.

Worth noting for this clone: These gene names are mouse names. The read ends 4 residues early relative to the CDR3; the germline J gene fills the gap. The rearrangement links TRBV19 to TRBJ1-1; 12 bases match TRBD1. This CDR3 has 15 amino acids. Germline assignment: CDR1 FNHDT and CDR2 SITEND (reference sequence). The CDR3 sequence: CASSIDGTGGGEVFF. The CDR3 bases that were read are TGTGCCAGCAGTATAGATGGGACAGGGGGCGGA.

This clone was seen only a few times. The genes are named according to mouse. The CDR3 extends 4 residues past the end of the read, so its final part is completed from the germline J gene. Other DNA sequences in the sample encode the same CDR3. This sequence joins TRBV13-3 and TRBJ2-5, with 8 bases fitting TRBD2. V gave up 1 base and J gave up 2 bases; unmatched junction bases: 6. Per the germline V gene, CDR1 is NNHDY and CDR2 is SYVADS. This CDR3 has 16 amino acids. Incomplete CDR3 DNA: TGTGCCAGCAGTGATCCCGGGACTGGTTCCCAAGAC. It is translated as CASSDPGTGSQD. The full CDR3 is CASSDPGTGSQDTQYF.

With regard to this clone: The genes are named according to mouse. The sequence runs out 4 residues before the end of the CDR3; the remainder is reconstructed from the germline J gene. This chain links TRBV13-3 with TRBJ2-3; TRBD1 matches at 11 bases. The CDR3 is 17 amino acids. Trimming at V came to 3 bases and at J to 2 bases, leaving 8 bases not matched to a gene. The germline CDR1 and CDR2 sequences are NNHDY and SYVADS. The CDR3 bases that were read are TGTGCCAGCAGTGTGAGGACAGGGGGCGCCGTTGCAGAA. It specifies CASSVRTGGAVAE. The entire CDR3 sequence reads CASSVRTGGAVAETLYF.

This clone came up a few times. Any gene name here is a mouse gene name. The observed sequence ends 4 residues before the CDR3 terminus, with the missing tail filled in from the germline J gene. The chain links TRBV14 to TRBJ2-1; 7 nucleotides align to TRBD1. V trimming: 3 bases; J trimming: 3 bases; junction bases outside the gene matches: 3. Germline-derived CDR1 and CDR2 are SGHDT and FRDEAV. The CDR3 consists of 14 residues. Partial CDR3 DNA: TGTGCCAGCAGTTCGGGACAGTTCTATGCT. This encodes CASSSGQFYA. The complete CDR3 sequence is CASSSGQFYAEQFF.

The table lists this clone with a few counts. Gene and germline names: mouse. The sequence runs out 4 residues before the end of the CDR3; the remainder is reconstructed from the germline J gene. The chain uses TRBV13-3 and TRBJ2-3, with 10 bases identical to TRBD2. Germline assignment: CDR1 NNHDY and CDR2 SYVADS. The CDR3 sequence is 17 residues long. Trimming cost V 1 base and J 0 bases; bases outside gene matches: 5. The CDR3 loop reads CASSDLGGPGSAETLYF. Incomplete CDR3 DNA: TGTGCCAGCAGTGATCTGGGGGGGCCGGGGAGTGCAGAA.

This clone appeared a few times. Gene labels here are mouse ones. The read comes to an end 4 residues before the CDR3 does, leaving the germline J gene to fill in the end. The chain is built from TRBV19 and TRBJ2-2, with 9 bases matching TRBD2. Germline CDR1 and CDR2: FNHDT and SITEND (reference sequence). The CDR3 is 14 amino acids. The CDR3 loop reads CASSVWGGGGQLYF. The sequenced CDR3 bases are TGTGCCAGCAGTGTTTGGGGGGGCGGCGGG.

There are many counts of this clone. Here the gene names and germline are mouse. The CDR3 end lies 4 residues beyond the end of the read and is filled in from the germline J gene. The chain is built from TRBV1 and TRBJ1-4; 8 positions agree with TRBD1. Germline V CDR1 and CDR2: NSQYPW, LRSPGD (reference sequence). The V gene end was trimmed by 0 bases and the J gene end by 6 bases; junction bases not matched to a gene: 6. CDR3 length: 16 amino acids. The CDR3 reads CTCSADSARGHERLFF. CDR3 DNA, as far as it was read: TGCACCTGCAGTGCAGATTCGGCCAGGGGGCACGAA.

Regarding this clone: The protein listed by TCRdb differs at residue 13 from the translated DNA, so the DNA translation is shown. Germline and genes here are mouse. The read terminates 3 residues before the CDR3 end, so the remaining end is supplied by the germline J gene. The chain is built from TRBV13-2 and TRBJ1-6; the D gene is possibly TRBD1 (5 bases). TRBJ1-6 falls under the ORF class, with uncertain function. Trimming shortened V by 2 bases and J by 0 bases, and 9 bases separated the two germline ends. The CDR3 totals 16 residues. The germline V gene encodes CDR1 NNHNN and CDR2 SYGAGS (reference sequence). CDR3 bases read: TGTGCCAGCGGTGACGGCAGGGATTCCTATAATTCGCCC. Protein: CASGDGRDSYNSP. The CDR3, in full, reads CASGDGRDSYNSPLYF.

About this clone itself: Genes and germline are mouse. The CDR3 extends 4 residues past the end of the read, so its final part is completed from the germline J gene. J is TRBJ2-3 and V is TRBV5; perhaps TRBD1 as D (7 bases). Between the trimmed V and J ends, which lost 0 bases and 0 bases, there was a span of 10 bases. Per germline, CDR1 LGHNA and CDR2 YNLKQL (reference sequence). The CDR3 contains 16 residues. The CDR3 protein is CASSQEEGASAETLYF. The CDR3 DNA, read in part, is TGTGCCAGCAGCCAAGAGGAGGGGGCGAGTGCAGAA.

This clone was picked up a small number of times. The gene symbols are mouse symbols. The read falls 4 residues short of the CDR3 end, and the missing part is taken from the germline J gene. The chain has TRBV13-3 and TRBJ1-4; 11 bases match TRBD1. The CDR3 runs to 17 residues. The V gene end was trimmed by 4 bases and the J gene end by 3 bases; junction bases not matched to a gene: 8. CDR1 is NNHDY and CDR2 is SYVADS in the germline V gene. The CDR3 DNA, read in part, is TGTGCCAGCAGTCCCACCGGGACAGGGGGGACCAACGAA. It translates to CASSPTGTGGTNE. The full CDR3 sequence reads CASSPTGTGGTNERLFF.

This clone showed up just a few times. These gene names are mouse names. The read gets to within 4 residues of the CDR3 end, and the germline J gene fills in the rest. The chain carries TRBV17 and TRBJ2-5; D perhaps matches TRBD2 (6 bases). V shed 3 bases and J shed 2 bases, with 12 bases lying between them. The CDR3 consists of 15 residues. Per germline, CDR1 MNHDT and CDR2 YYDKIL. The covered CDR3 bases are TGTGCTAGCAGTAGTGCGGGGGGTCGCCAAGAC. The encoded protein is CASSSAGGRQD. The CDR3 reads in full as CASSSAGGRQDTQYF.